These T cell receptor beta chains were read from a single sample in a study of cytomegalovirus exposure and HLA in healthy donors. Sequencing was performed with immunoSEQ multiplex PCR; in TCRdb, only in-frame clones are kept and a portion is missing. The sample lists 100,000 to 150,000 clones; 82% were seen once. The sample comprised PBMCs. These receptors all stem from a male donor in good health and CMV-seropositive. Each CDR3 is given with its conserved first and last residue.

CDR3 length,J gene,V gene,CDR3 protein
13,TRBJ2-5,TRBV19,CASQIQGSETQYF
17,TRBJ2-2,TRBV14,CASSLWGTDIATGELFF
17,TRBJ2-6,TRBV28,CAASGTGSFPGANGLTF
19,TRBJ2-7,TRBV4-1,CASSQFANILGGRVYEQYF
14,TRBJ1-2,TRBV4-3,CASSLGPANYGYTF
13,TRBJ1-5,TRBV6-1,CATGQGSNQPQHF
15,TRBJ2-2,TRBV5-1,CASSLDQGNTGELFF
14,TRBJ2-5,TRBV2,CASAPLLGLETQYF
13,TRBJ1-2,TRBV5-4,CASRSRQGPGYTF
16,TRBJ1-2,TRBV7-2,CASSFSPLAGEPGYTF
15,TRBJ2-7,TRBV28,CASSLEAGVGYEQYF
16,TRBJ2-3,TRBV6-5,CASSYSGGTSTDTQYF
12,TRBJ2-7,TRBV10-3,CATQGDINEQYF
13,TRBJ2-5,TRBV29-1,CSVQRENAETQYF
13,TRBJ2-1,TRBV29-1,CSYGAGGPSEQFF
16,TRBJ2-5,TRBV9,CASSVDWAGDEETQYF
15,-,TRBV7-2,CASSTSQRSDYEQYF
14,TRBJ2-1,TRBV27,CASSLRGIYNEQFF
14,TRBJ2-5,TRBV11-2,CASSVDRVQETQYF
16,TRBJ2-7,TRBV27,CASSLGGSGRIYEQYF
18,TRBJ2-3,TRBV5-4,CASSSGLAGVRGADTQYF
14,TRBJ2-5,TRBV9,CASSVGGSIETQYF
15,TRBJ2-5,TRBV9,CASSVGASVEETQYF
12,TRBJ2-5,TRBV7-9,CGAGGSQETQYF
18,TRBJ2-3,TRBV18,CASSPNPLAGGLVDTQYF
14,TRBJ1-1,TRBV18,CASSPLTANTEAFF
15,TRBJ2-1,TRBV7-9,CASSLAGGIYNEQFF
17,TRBJ2-7,TRBV7-9,CASSVVSRAGYFREQYF
15,TRBJ2-5,TRBV7-9,CASSLPGGTQETQYF
11,TRBJ1-2,TRBV20-1,CSGTAAYGYTF
14,TRBJ1-2,TRBV4-3,CASSQDHSGYGYTF
16,TRBJ1-1,TRBV11-2,CASSPPVADRHTEAFF
17,TRBJ2-3,TRBV30,CAWTPLAGGSSTDTQYF
14,TRBJ2-7,TRBV7-8,CASDPREGTYEQYF
17,TRBJ2-7,TRBV4-2,CASSHAWLAGGAAEQYF
17,TRBJ2-3,TRBV4-3,CASSQRTGAYQGDTQYF
15,TRBJ1-1,TRBV28,CASSFTGSANTEAFF
12,TRBJ1-1,TRBV29-1,CSVVEQGTEAFF
15,TRBJ2-7,TRBV27,CASSLSRDISYEQYF
16,TRBJ2-1,TRBV18,CASSLSWGLAPNEQFF
14,TRBJ2-2,TRBV19,CASSITGNTGELFF
18,TRBJ2-5,TRBV4-3,CASSPGLAGVVDQETQYF
18,TRBJ2-3,TRBV5-6,CASSLASLAGAPSDTQYF
15,TRBJ2-7,TRBV5-4,CASSLGGQHSYEQYF
16,TRBJ2-5,TRBV7-9,CASSLGATRKGETQYF
18,TRBJ2-7,TRBV19,CASSMGPGAGPLSYEQYF
18,TRBJ2-5,TRBV9,CASGEGRGSASRQETQYF
13,TRBJ2-7,TRBV19,CASSISQGGEQYF
13,TRBJ1-2,TRBV14,CASSQLRSYGYTF
14,TRBJ2-1,TRBV7-6,CASSLEVEQNEQFF
13,TRBJ1-5,TRBV10-3,CAISGQLNQPQHF
12,TRBJ2-7,TRBV7-8,CASSLERTSSHF
15,TRBJ1-5,TRBV28,CASSLWQEGNQPQHF
15,TRBJ2-3,TRBV5-4,CASSSAGRQADTQYF
14,TRBJ1-2,TRBV7-2,CASSSTGGGYGYTF
13,TRBJ2-5,TRBV28,CASSLAGRETQYF
16,TRBJ1-1,TRBV30,CAWSDLDRGWGAEAFF
13,TRBJ1-1,TRBV30,CAWTGGFNTEAFF
16,TRBJ2-2,TRBV27,CASSRLAGGPSGELFF
16,TRBJ2-3,TRBV7-8,CASSPRPGTFTDTQYF